The T cell receptor (beta chain) described here comes from a study of sequential checkpoint blockade in melanoma. Looking at the study overall: Each arm's sequence ended with maintenance nivolumab. TCRbeta immunosequencing was performed on DNA from 90 to 100 pretreatment melanoma tumor samples. Study-wide results and limits: For nivolumab-first patients, baseline tumor clonality was associated with response.

Per the germline V gene, CDR1 is LNHDA and CDR2 is SQIVND (reference sequence). CDR3 length: 15 amino acids. V lost 3 bases and J lost 0, with 8 bases in between. Some clones are missing from TCRdb's copy, which holds only in-frame ones; the method was immunoSEQ multiplex PCR. Of 7,000 to 9,000 clones listed, roughly 22% are singletons. The sample's treatment: randomized to nivolumab then ipilimumab (arm A) or the reverse (arm B). This clone was observed a handful of times. What it recognizes is unknown. The V call is TRBV19, the J call TRBJ2-2; TRBD1 might be the D (6 bases). The sequence was collected from a human donor with melanoma. The input for sequencing was tumor tissue (inferred from file names), taken from a patient given nivolumab and ipilimumab in sequence. The CDR3 nucleotides are TGTGCCAGTAGTATTGGACAGACGAACACCGGGGAGCTGTTTTTT. Amino acids: CASSIGQTNTGELFF. Supplemented by reference TRBV19 and TRBJ2-2, the full variable domain reads DGGITQSPKYLFRKEGQNVTLSCEQNLNHDAMYWYRQDPGQGLRLIYYSQIVNDFQKGDIAEGYSVSREKKESFPLTVTSAQKNPTAFYLCASSIGQTNTGELFFGEGSRLTVL.